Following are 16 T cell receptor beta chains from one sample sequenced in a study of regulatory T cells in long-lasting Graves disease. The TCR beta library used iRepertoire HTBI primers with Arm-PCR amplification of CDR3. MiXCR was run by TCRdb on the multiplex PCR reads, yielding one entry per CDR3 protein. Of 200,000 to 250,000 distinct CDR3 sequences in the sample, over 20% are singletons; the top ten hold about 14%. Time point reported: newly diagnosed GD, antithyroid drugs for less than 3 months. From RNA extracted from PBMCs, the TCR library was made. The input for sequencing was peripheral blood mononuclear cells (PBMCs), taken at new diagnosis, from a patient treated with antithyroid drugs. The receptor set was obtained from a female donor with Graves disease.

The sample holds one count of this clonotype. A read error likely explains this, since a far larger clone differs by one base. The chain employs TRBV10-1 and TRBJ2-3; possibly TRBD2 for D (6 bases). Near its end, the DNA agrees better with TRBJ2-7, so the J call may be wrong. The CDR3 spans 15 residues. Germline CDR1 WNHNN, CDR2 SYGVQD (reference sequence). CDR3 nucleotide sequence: TGCGCCAGCAGTGAGTGGTTCGGGGGAACCTACGAGCAGTACTTC. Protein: CASSEWFGGTYEQYF.

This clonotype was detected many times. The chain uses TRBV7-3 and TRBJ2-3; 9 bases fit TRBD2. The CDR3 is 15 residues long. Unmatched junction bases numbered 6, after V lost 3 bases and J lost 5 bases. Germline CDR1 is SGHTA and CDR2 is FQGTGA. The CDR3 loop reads CASSLGGGARDTQYF. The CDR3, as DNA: TGTGCCAGCAGCTTGGGCGGGGGGGCAAGAGATACGCAGTATTTT.

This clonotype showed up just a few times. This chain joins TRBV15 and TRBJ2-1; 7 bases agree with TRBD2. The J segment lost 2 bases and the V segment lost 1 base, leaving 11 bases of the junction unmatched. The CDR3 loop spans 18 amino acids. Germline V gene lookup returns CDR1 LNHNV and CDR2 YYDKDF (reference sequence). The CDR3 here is CATSRGVTSGTPYNEQFF. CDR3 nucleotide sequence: TGTGCCACCAGCAGAGGAGTTACCAGCGGGACTCCCTACAATGAGCAGTTCTTC.

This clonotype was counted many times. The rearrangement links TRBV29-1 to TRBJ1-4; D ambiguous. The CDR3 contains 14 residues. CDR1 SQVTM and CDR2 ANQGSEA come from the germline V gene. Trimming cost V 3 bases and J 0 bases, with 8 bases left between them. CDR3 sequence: CSVEGSATNEKLFF. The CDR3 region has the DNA TGCAGCGTTGAGGGATCAGCAACTAATGAAAAACTGTTTTTT.

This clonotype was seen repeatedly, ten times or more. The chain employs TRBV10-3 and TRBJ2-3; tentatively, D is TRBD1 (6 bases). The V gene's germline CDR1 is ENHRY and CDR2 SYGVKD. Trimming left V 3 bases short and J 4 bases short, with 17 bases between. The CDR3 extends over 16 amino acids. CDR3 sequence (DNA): TGTGCCATCAGTGATGATCGCAGGGGACGCCCAGATACGCAGTATTTT. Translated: CAISDDRRGRPDTQYF.

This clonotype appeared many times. The CDR3 DNA is TGCGCCAGCAGCTACCGTAGCGGGTACAATGAGCAGTTCTTC. Residues: CASSYRSGYNEQFF. The chain links TRBV5-1 to TRBJ2-1, with TRBD2 identical over 7 bases. Germline CDR1 reads SGHRS; CDR2 reads YFSETQ. This CDR3 spans 14 amino acids. Unmatched junction bases numbered 4, after V lost 3 bases and J lost 4 bases.

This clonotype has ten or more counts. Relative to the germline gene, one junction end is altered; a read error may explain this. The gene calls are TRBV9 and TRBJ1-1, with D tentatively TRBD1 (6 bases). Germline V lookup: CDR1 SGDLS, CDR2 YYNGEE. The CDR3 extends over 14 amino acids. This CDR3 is CASSPDRMNTEAFF. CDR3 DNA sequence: TGCGCCAGCAGTCCTGACAGGATGAACACTGAAGCTTTCTTT.

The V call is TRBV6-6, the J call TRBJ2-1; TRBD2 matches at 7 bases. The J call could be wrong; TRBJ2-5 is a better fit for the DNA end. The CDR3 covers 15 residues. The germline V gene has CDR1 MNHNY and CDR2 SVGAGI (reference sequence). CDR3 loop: CASSYSLREEETQYF. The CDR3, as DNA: TGTGCCAGCAGTTACTCGCTCCGGGAGGAAGAGACCCAGTACTTC.

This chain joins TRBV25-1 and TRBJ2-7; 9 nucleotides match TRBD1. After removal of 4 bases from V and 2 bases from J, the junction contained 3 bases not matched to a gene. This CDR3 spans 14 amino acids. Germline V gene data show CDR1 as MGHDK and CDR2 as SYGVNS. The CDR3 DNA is TGTGCCAGCAGTGGGAGACAGGGGGCCTACGAGCAGTACTTC. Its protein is CASSGRQGAYEQYF.

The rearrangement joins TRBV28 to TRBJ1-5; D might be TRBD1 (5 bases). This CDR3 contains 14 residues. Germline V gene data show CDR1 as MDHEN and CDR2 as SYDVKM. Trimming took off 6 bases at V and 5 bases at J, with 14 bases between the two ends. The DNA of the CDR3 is TGTGCCAGCAGCCCAGAGGGGTCCGATCAGCCCCAGCATTTT. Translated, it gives CASSPEGSDQPQHF.

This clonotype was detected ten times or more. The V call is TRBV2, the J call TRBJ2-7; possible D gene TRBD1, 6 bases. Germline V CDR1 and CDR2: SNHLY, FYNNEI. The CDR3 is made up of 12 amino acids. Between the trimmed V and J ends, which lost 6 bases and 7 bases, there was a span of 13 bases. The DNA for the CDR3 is TGTGCCAGCAGCCAACAGGGTGGTGAGCAGTACTTC. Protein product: CASSQQGGEQYF. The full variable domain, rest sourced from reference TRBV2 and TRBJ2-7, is EPEVTQTPSHQVTQMGQEVILRCVPISNHLYFYWYRQILGQKVEFLVSFYNNEISEKSEIFDDQFSVERPDGSNFTLKIRSTKLEDSAMYFCASSQQGGEQYFGPGTRLTVT.

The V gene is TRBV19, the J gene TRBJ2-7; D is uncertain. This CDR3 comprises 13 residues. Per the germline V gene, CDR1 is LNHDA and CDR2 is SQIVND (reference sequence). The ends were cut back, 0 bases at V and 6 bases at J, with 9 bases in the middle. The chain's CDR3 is CASSIDRSLEQYF. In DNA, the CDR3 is TGTGCCAGTAGTATAGATCGCAGTCTCGAGCAGTACTTC.

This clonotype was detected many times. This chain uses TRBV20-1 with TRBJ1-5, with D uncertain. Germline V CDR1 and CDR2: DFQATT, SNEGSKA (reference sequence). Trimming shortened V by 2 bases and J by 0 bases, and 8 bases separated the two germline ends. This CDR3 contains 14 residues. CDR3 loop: CSARHSYSNQPQHF. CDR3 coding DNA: TGCAGTGCTAGACACTCTTATAGCAATCAGCCCCAGCATTTT.

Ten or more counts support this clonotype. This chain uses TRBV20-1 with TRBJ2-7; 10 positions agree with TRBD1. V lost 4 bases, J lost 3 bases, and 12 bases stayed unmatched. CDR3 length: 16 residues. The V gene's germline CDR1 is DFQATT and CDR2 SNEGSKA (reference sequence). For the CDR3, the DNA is TGCAGTGCTAACCCCTACGGACAGGGGGAGTTCTACGAGCAGTACTTC. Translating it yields CSANPYGQGEFYEQYF.

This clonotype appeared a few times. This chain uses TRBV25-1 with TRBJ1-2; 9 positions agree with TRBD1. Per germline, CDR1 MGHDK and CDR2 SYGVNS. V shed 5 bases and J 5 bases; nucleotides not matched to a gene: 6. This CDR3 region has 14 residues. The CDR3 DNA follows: TGTGCCAGCAGTCTACAGGGGGCCAGTTATGGCTACACCTTC. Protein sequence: CASSLQGASYGYTF.

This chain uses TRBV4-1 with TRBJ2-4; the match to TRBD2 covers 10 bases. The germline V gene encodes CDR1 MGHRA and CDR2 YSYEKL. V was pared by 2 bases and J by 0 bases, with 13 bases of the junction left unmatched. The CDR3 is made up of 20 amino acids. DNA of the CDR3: TGCGCCAGCAGCCAAACGCCCCCTAGCGGGAGTTCTGGAGCCAAAAACATTCAGTACTTC. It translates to CASSQTPPSGSSGAKNIQYF.